This T cell receptor (beta chain) was sequenced during a study of blood T cell repertoires in COVID-19 (TCRdb year 2020). Study-level background: Samples covering the acute and convalescent phases of COVID-19 were provided by collaborators in the United States, Italy and Spain. Samples were obtained from the ongoing ImmuneRACE study (first 160 participants) and from about 1,300 subjects provided by 6 global collaborators. The repertoires were made available in a free public database intended to serve as a resource for research on the immune response to SARS-CoV-2. HLA class I and class II types, where available, came from metadata supplied by the sample provider rather than from assay-based typing. Nearly every sample came with metadata listing a de-identified subject ID, COVID-19 status, age in years and sex. The material from the prospective study consisted of cDNA or gDNA derived from T cells, B-cell-depleted T cells, or PBMCs. Deeply sampled blood TCRbeta repertoires from subjects exposed to, actively infected with, or recovered from COVID-19 were included in the dataset. Summary of the overall study and its limitations: The amount of clinical and demographic metadata varied by source and participant and was provided uncurated.

TCRbeta CDR3 regions were amplified from genomic DNA by means of the immunoSEQ Assay, a bias-controlled multiplex PCR. The study's processing was this. The number of nucleated cells in each sample was estimated by amplification of reference gene primers within the assay. Sequence reads were collapsed and filtered to measure the absolute abundance of every unique TCRbeta CDR3 rearrangement. Productive Simpson clonality was computed per sample as the square root of Simpson's diversity index over productive rearrangements. Sourced from immuneACCESS, this table was stored by TCRdb with only in-frame sequences that have V and J called. A share of the clones is absent; for the studies checked, an unresolved V gene accounts for under half, and the remainder has no known explanation. V, J and clone size were drawn from that table, and D and trimming were deduced from the DNA. Counted in this sample were roughly 180,000 clones; 70% to 80% of them appeared once. The top ten constitute more than 7% of the sample.

The sample holds one count of this clone. Its antigen is currently not known. No much larger clone exists at a distance of one base, and base qualities are not known. At one collaborating source in Seattle, patients were enrolled during active infection and were followed longitudinally through the course of disease. Whole blood was collected in K2EDTA tubes by collaborating institutions according to the institutions' own protocols. For TCRbeta analysis, collaborator samples were shipped as frozen whole blood, as isolated PBMCs, or as DNA extracted from either sample type. Sequencing was performed on peripheral blood. The source is a woman in her fifties or sixties with COVID-19, enrolled during active disease.

The DNA sequence is given as TGTGCCAGCAGCGTAGGGTGGGGACAGGGCCTTCAGTCGCATGGCTACACCTTC. Its coded protein is CASSVGWGQGLQSHGYTF. The V and J segments used are TRBV9 and TRBJ1-2; TRBD1 fits 9 bases in the junction. V has 0 bases trimmed and J has 6 bases trimmed; junction bases matching no gene number 15. CDR1 SGDLS and CDR2 YYNGEE were looked up in the germline V gene. The cysteine opens and the phenylalanine closes a CDR3 of 18 amino acids. The read is trimmed to its CDR3 DNA, 54 bases read in frame from base 1.